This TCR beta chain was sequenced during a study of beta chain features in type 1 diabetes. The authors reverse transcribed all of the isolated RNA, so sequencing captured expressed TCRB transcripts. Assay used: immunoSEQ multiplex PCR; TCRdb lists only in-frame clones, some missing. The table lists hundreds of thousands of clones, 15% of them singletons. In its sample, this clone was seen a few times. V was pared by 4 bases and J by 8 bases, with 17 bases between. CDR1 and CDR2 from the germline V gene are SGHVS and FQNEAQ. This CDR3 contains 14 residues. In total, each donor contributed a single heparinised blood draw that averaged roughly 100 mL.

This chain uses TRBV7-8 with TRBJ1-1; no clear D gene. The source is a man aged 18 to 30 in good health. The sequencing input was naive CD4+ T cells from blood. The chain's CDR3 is CASSSWPRRWEAFF. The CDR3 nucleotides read TGTGCCAGCAGCTCATGGCCCAGGCGGTGGGAAGCTTTCTTT.